A single sample gave rise to the 8 T cell receptor beta chains below, sequenced in a study of identical twins. TCRdb reprocessed the 5' RACE reads via MiXCR and lists one record per CDR3 protein. This table holds 550,000 to 700,000 distinct CDR3 sequences, 9% to 10% found once. These sequences were also reported in another study, on yellow fever vaccine responses in identical twins.

Specimen: PBMCs. The receptor set was obtained from a woman in her late teens or twenties in good health.

This chain uses TRBV6-5 with TRBJ1-5; D ambiguous. Deletions cut 0 bases from V and 3 bases from J, with 6 bases between. Germline V lookup: CDR1 MNHEY, CDR2 SVGAGI. The CDR3 runs 14 residues. CDR3 in amino acids: CASSYSPVNQPQHF. DNA of the CDR3: TGTGCCAGCAGTTACTCCCCCGTCAATCAGCCCCAGCATTTT.

This clonotype has a count of ten or more. Mismatch with germline at one junction end may stem from a read error. The gene calls are TRBV12-3 or TRBV12-4 and TRBJ2-7; possible D gene TRBD1, 5 bases. CDR3 length equals 14 residues. The CDR3 DNA sequence: TGTGCCAGCAGTTTAGATGGCAGGGTTGGAGTTCAGGAGTTC. Amino acid sequence: CASSLDGRVGVQEF.

This clonotype was counted ten times or more. This chain joins TRBV7-2 and TRBJ2-7, with 8 bases identical to TRBD1. After removal of 8 bases from V and 2 bases from J, the junction contained 11 bases not matched to a gene. CDR3 length: 15 amino acids. Germline V CDR1 and CDR2: SGHTA, FQGNSA. The CDR3 region is CASGRRGQGAYEQYF. CDR3 nucleotides: TGTGCCAGCGGCCGACGAGGACAGGGTGCCTACGAGCAGTACTTC.

This clonotype appeared many times. The genes are TRBV29-1 and TRBJ2-1; weak D call: TRBD2 (6 bases). CDR1 is SQVTM and CDR2 is ANQGSEA in the germline V gene. The CDR3 length is 14 residues. V was shortened by 6 bases and J by 0 bases, with 12 bases between the two germline ends. The CDR3 spells CSVLAESSYNEQFF. CDR3 bases: TGCAGCGTCTTAGCGGAGAGCTCCTACAATGAGCAGTTCTTC.

This clonotype was counted a few times. The chain joins TRBV20-1 to TRBJ2-7, with unresolved D. Germline CDR1 is DFQATT and CDR2 is SNEGSKA (reference sequence). The V gene lost 6 bases and the J gene lost 4 bases, with 10 bases spanning the gap. The CDR3 consists of 11 residues. The CDR3, as DNA: TGCAGTGCAACCGATCGATACGAGCAGTACTTC. It is translated as CSATDRYEQYF.

The chain combines TRBV12-3 or TRBV12-4 with TRBJ2-1; 14 bases are shared with TRBD2. This CDR3 has 14 amino acids. V dropped 5 bases and J dropped 9; count of bases not matched to a gene: 3. The CDR3 protein is CASSPGLAGVEQFF. The CDR3 DNA sequence: TGTGCCAGCAGTCCGGGACTAGCGGGGGTTGAGCAGTTCTTC.

V and J are TRBV7-2 and TRBJ1-5; tentatively, D is TRBD1 (5 bases). CDR3 length: 13 residues. Germline assignment: CDR1 SGHTA and CDR2 FQGNSA. V shed 7 bases and J shed 7 bases, with 14 bases lying between them. The CDR3 DNA sequence: TGTGCCAGCACCCTATTTGGGGGACAGCCCCAGCATTTT. This codes for CASTLFGGQPQHF.

This clonotype was observed many times. The chain has TRBV7-9 and TRBJ2-1; D call uncertain. The CDR3 loop spans 14 amino acids. V was pared by 5 bases and J by 4 bases, with 12 bases between. Germline CDR1 SEHNR, CDR2 FQNEAQ (reference sequence). As DNA, the CDR3 is TGTGCCAGCAGCACTTACGACGGATACAATGAGCAGTTCTTC. It specifies CASSTYDGYNEQFF.